Presented here are 23 T cell receptor beta chains from one specimen sequenced in a study of CD8+ T cells in alopecia areata. The authors extracted RNA and reverse transcribed it into cDNA as the sequencing template. The method was immunoSEQ multiplex PCR; TCRdb's version includes in-frame clones alone and lacks a portion of them. The sample holds some 180,000 clones, almost 65% seen once. This specimen was CD4+ T cells sorted from blood, taken at week 0. The source of these receptors is a human donor with alopecia areata.

The chain uses TRBV7-9 and TRBJ2-3; 7 bases map to TRBD2. This CDR3 has 17 amino acids. Germline-derived CDR1 and CDR2 are SEHNR and FQNEAQ (reference sequence). V was pared by 4 bases and J by 4 bases, with 14 bases of the junction left unmatched. For the CDR3, the DNA is TGTGCCAGCAGCTCGCTCCCGGGGGAGCGGGGTGCAGATACGCAGTATTTT. As protein: CASSSLPGERGADTQYF.

J is TRBJ2-7 and V is TRBV18; D gene uncertain. Per the germline V gene, CDR1 is KGHSH and CDR2 is LQKENI. The germline V and J ends were trimmed by 3 bases and 1 base, with 7 bases remaining between them. The CDR3 is 13 amino acids. This CDR3 is CASSPDGSYEQYF. Here the CDR3 DNA reads TGTGCCAGCTCACCGGACGGTTCCTACGAGCAGTACTTC.

In its sample, this clone was seen a few times. This chain connects TRBV29-1 to TRBJ1-2; TRBD1 aligns across 9 bases. The ends lost 4 bases at V and 8 bases at J; junction bases unmatched: 11. This CDR3 region has 14 residues. CDR1 is SQVTM, CDR2 ANQGSEA, per germline. This CDR3 is CSVVSGTGMVGYTF. The DNA for the CDR3 is TGCAGCGTTGTTTCCGGGACAGGGATGGTAGGCTACACCTTC.

In its sample, this clone was seen once. This chain links TRBV30 with TRBJ1-4; a possible D gene is TRBD1 (5 bases). Deletions cut 0 bases from V and 4 bases from J, with 6 bases between. There are 13 residues in the CDR3. Germline CDR1 is GTSNPN and CDR2 is SVGIG (reference sequence). CDR3 loop: CAWSVGLNEKLFF. DNA of the CDR3: TGTGCCTGGAGTGTGGGGCTTAATGAAAAACTGTTTTTT.

The chain joins TRBV7-3 to TRBJ2-1; D may be TRBD1 (5 bases). The CDR3 is made up of 13 amino acids. V shed 6 bases and J shed 3 bases, with 9 bases lying between them. From germline, CDR1 is SGHTA and CDR2 FQGTGA. This chain's CDR3 is CASSPQGYNEQFF. The DNA of the CDR3 is TGTGCCAGCAGTCCTCAGGGCTACAATGAGCAGTTCTTC.

J is TRBJ2-3 and V is TRBV29-1; possibly TRBD1 for D (5 bases). Germline values: CDR1 SQVTM, CDR2 ANQGSEA. The CDR3 totals 16 residues. V was cut by 7 bases and J by 2 bases, with 22 bases left in between. The CDR3 loop reads CSALHRRDSYTDTQYF. DNA for the CDR3: TGCAGCGCCCTCCATCGGCGCGACAGCTACACAGATACGCAGTATTTT.

The chain couples TRBV30 to TRBJ1-2; D gene ambiguous. The CDR3 has 12 residues. Trimming removed 5 bases at V and 0 bases at J, with 7 bases between. From germline, CDR1 is GTSNPN and CDR2 SVGIG (reference sequence). The CDR3 coding sequence is TGTGCCTGGGGCTATCCTAACTATGGCTACACCTTC. Protein sequence: CAWGYPNYGYTF.

This clone was observed many times. The chain employs TRBV18 and TRBJ2-3; possibly TRBD1 or TRBD2 for D (5 bases each). The germline V gene has CDR1 KGHSH and CDR2 LQKENI. The CDR3 spans 15 residues. Trimming stripped 0 bases from V and 11 bases from J, with 18 bases between. The CDR3, as DNA: TGTGCCAGCTCACCACCGGTGGGACCGAGGGAAGGGCAGTATTTT. This encodes CASSPPVGPREGQYF.

The sample holds a few counts of this clone. The chain recombines TRBV30 with TRBJ1-2, with TRBD1 as a possible D gene (5 bases). CDR3 length: 11 residues. Germline-derived CDR1 and CDR2 are GTSNPN and SVGIG (reference sequence). V gave up 3 bases and J gave up 8 bases, with 10 bases separating them. CDR3 loop: CAWSRVLGYTF. CDR3 bases: TGTGCCTGGAGCAGGGTCTTAGGCTACACCTTC.

The chain combines TRBV18 with TRBJ2-2; tentative D call: TRBD2 (6 bases). The CDR3 sequence is 14 residues long. CDR1 and CDR2 from the germline V gene are KGHSH and LQKENI. V lost 6 bases and J 2 bases, leaving 10 bases between the germline ends. The CDR3 spells CASSAGINTGELFF. CDR3 sequence (DNA): TGTGCCAGCTCCGCGGGGATCAACACCGGGGAGCTGTTTTTT.

This sequence joins TRBV5-1 and TRBJ1-1; 7 bases fit TRBD1. The J segment lost 5 bases and the V segment lost 1 base, leaving 5 bases of the junction unmatched. Germline V gene lookup returns CDR1 SGHRS and CDR2 YFSETQ. The CDR3 is 14 residues long. The CDR3 region has the DNA TGCGCCAGCAGCTTGTTCGACAGGGCTACTGAAGCTTTCTTT. Residues: CASSLFDRATEAFF.

The chain carries TRBV10-3 and TRBJ2-7; D remains ambiguous. V lost 1 base to trimming and J lost 4 bases, with 11 bases between them. The CDR3 extends over 14 amino acids. Germline values: CDR1 ENHRY, CDR2 SYGVKD. Here the CDR3 reads CAISEYGGDYEQYF. The CDR3 DNA reads as TGTGCCATCAGTGAGTATGGTGGGGATTACGAGCAGTACTTC.

The gene calls are TRBV29-1 and TRBJ1-1; possible D gene TRBD1, 5 bases. The CDR3 has 13 amino acids. The germline V gene encodes CDR1 SQVTM and CDR2 ANQGSEA. V lost 4 bases, J lost 1 base, and 10 bases lay in between. Here the CDR3 reads CSVVIQGNTEAFF. CDR3 bases: TGCAGCGTTGTTATCCAGGGGAACACTGAAGCTTTCTTT.

The chain links TRBV7-2 to TRBJ2-3; D might be TRBD2 (7 bases). The CDR3 has 14 amino acids. The germline V and J ends were trimmed by 8 bases and 2 bases, with 14 bases remaining between them. The V gene's germline CDR1 is SGHTA and CDR2 FQGNSA. Here the CDR3 DNA reads TGTGCCAGCTCTCGGGGGGCTGTCACAGATACGCAGTATTTT. Encoded protein: CASSRGAVTDTQYF. The full variable domain, in which reference TRBV7-2 and TRBJ2-3 provide the parts outside the CDR3, is GAGVSQSPSNKVTEKGKDVELRCDPISGHTALYWYRQSLGQGLEFLIYFQGNSAPDKSGLPSDRFSAERTGGSVSTLTIQRTQQEDSAVYLCASSRGAVTDTQYFGPGTRLTVL.

This sequence joins TRBV30 and TRBJ2-3; no clear D. Trimming took 1 base from V and 4 from J, leaving 6 bases between them. Per germline, CDR1 GTSNPN and CDR2 SVGIG (reference sequence). The CDR3 contains 12 residues. CDR3 loop: CAWSELADTQYF. The CDR3 DNA is TGTGCCTGGAGTGAGTTGGCAGATACGCAGTATTTT.

This clone was counted once. V and J are TRBV29-1 and TRBJ1-1; D may be TRBD1 (5 bases). V gave up 4 bases and J gave up 5 bases, with 14 bases separating them. Germline V gene data show CDR1 as SQVTM and CDR2 as ANQGSEA. CDR3 length: 13 amino acids. The CDR3 bases are TGCAGCGTTGGGGGCAGGTTAGGAACTGAAGCTTTCTTT. Protein: CSVGGRLGTEAFF.

The sample holds many counts of this clone. The rearrangement joins TRBV11-1 to TRBJ1-1, with a tentative D call TRBD1 (5 bases). V lost 2 bases and J lost 6, with 10 bases in between. The CDR3 loop spans 13 amino acids. Germline V CDR1 and CDR2: SGHAT, FQDESV (reference sequence). CDR3 sequence reads: CASSLSTGAEAFF. The CDR3 DNA sequence: TGTGCCAGCAGCTTAAGTACAGGAGCTGAAGCTTTCTTT.

The V and J genes are TRBV20-1 and TRBJ2-7; 7 bases fit TRBD1. The CDR3 has 11 amino acids. In germline, CDR1 is DFQATT, CDR2 SNEGSKA (reference sequence). The V segment lost 6 bases and the J segment 6 bases; nucleotides outside the gene matches: 5. In nucleotides, the CDR3 is TGCAGTGCAACACAGGGGAGCGAGCAGTACTTC. The encoded protein is CSATQGSEQYF.

The chain couples TRBV7-8 to TRBJ1-2; 7 bases agree with TRBD1. The CDR3 is 15 amino acids. From germline, CDR1 is SGHVS and CDR2 FQNEAQ. With V trimmed by 3 bases and J by 5 bases, 9 bases remained unmatched. CDR3 DNA: TGTGCCAGCAGCTTGAGGACAGGAAGCCTGTATGGCTACACCTTC. It translates to CASSLRTGSLYGYTF.

The rearrangement joins TRBV29-1 to TRBJ1-4, with 7 bases lining up with TRBD1. This CDR3 has 16 residues. Germline assignment: CDR1 SQVTM and CDR2 ANQGSEA. Germline trimming cut 6 bases from V and 0 bases from J; bases unmatched to any gene: 10. The CDR3: CSVTRDSDPTNEKLFF. The CDR3 bases are TGCAGCGTCACACGGGACAGTGACCCAACTAATGAAAAACTGTTTTTT. The complete variable domain, with remaining parts taken from reference TRBV29-1 and TRBJ1-4, reads SAVISQKPSRDICQRGTSLTIQCQVDSQVTMMFWYRQQPGQSLTLIATANQGSEATYESGFVIDKFPISRPNLTFSTLTVSNMSPEDSSIYLCSVTRDSDPTNEKLFFGSGTQLSVL.

In this sample, this clone turned up a few times. V and J are TRBV19 and TRBJ2-7, with 8 bases identical to TRBD1. The CDR3 consists of 13 residues. The ends lost 1 base at V and 9 bases at J; junction bases unmatched: 5. Germline V gene sequence: CDR1 LNHDA, CDR2 SQIVND (reference sequence). CDR3 amino acids: CASSIGQGAGQYF. Here the CDR3 DNA reads TGTGCCAGTAGTATAGGTCAGGGGGCCGGGCAGTACTTC.

The chain is built from TRBV14 and TRBJ1-1; no firm D call. In germline, CDR1 is SGHDN, CDR2 FVKESK. The V and J ends lost 0 bases and 8 bases respectively, with 10 bases between them. The CDR3 is 13 amino acids. The CDR3 sequence: CASSQDEVSEAFF. The CDR3 nucleotides are TGTGCCAGCAGCCAAGATGAGGTATCCGAAGCTTTCTTT.

The V gene is TRBV7-3, the J gene TRBJ2-3; tentative D call: TRBD2 (5 bases). In germline, CDR1 is SGHTA, CDR2 FQGTGA. The CDR3 loop spans 15 amino acids. The ends were cut back, 0 bases at V and 2 bases at J, with 9 bases in the middle. CDR3 loop: CASSLTVDYTDTQYF. Here the CDR3 DNA reads TGTGCCAGCAGCTTAACTGTTGACTACACAGATACGCAGTATTTT.